Listed below are T cell receptor beta chains from one sample, sequenced in a study of blood T cells in healthy people across ages. MiXCR, applied by TCRdb to the 5' RACE reads, yields one record per CDR3 protein. The repertoire holds 1 million to 1.2 million distinct CDR3 sequences, with more than 30% as singletons. Material for sequencing was blood. Every receptor here comes from a man aged 18 to 29 in good health. The CDR3 runs from the conserved cysteine through the conserved F or W. The D gene is left open where the match is weak. For some rows the clone size is stated as once, few or many, or as a class when expanded; others skip it.

v_call: TRBV20-1
d_call: TRBD1
clone_size: .
j_call: TRBJ2-7
cdr3_aa: CSARDRDRGLYNEQYF
cdr3_nt: TGCAGTGCTAGAGATAGGGACAGGGGGCTCTACAATGAGCAGTACTTC

v_call: TRBV20-1
d_call: TRBD1
clone_size: many
j_call: TRBJ2-3
cdr3_aa: CSARGYGNRGQVTDTQYF
cdr3_nt: TGCAGTGCTAGAGGCTACGGGAACAGGGGGCAAGTCACAGATACGCAGTATTTT

v_call: TRBV24-1
d_call: TRBD1
clone_size: .
j_call: TRBJ2-5
cdr3_aa: CATSDRTGKETQYF
cdr3_nt: TGTGCCACCAGTGACCGGACAGGGAAAGAGACCCAGTACTTC

v_call: TRBV5-1
d_call: TRBD1
clone_size: few
j_call: TRBJ1-1
cdr3_aa: CASSSRQGGRMNTEAFF
cdr3_nt: TGCGCCAGCAGCTCCCGACAGGGAGGGAGGATGAACACTGAAGCTTTCTTT

v_call: TRBV20-1
d_call: TRBD2
clone_size: few
j_call: TRBJ2-1
cdr3_aa: CSAGGRLAAYNEQFF
cdr3_nt: TGCAGTGCGGGAGGGAGACTAGCGGCCTACAATGAGCAGTTCTTC

v_call: TRBV6-5
d_call: .
clone_size: .
j_call: TRBJ1-2
cdr3_aa: CASSVSVNSGHTF
cdr3_nt: TGTGCCAGCAGTGTCTCAGTCAACTCTGGCCACACCTTC

v_call: TRBV2
d_call: TRBD1
clone_size: once
j_call: TRBJ1-2
cdr3_aa: CASSDGQGAIGYTF
cdr3_nt: TGTGCCAGCAGTGACGGACAGGGGGCGATCGGCTACACCTTC

v_call: TRBV2
d_call: .
clone_size: .
j_call: TRBJ1-3
cdr3_aa: CASSEEQVSGNTIYF
cdr3_nt: TGTGCCAGCAGCGAAGAACAGGTCTCTGGAAACACCATATATTTT

v_call: TRBV29-1
d_call: TRBD1
clone_size: many
j_call: TRBJ2-3
cdr3_aa: CSVGLRGPDTQYF
cdr3_nt: TGCAGCGTGGGCTTAAGGGGGCCAGATACGCAGTATTTT

v_call: TRBV2
d_call: .
clone_size: .
j_call: TRBJ2-1
cdr3_aa: CASSDFSLSYNEQFF
cdr3_nt: TGTGCCAGCAGTGATTTCTCGCTCTCCTACAATGAGCAGTTCTTC

v_call: TRBV20-1
d_call: TRBD1
clone_size: .
j_call: TRBJ1-5
cdr3_aa: CSGQGFSGQPQHF
cdr3_nt: TGCAGTGGACAGGGGTTCAGTGGTCAGCCCCAGCATTTT

v_call: TRBV7-7
d_call: .
clone_size: .
j_call: TRBJ2-7
cdr3_aa: CTSSQRAGGSYEQYF
cdr3_nt: TGTACTAGCAGCCAAAGGGCAGGGGGATCCTACGAGCAGTACTTC

v_call: TRBV20-1
d_call: TRBD2
clone_size: .
j_call: TRBJ2-3
cdr3_aa: CSVKTSGGSDTQYF
cdr3_nt: TGCAGTGTTAAGACTAGCGGGGGTTCAGATACGCAGTATTTT

v_call: TRBV20-1
d_call: TRBD1
clone_size: few
j_call: TRBJ1-4
cdr3_aa: CSAREGQGRVWDEKLFF
cdr3_nt: TGCAGTGCTAGAGAGGGACAGGGCCGGGTCTGGGATGAAAAACTGTTTTTT

v_call: TRBV6-2/TRBV6-3
d_call: TRBD2
clone_size: few
j_call: TRBJ2-5
cdr3_aa: CASSQPLGLAGVQETQYF
cdr3_nt: TGTGCCAGCAGCCAACCCCTTGGACTAGCGGGGGTCCAAGAGACCCAGTACTTC

v_call: TRBV6-2/TRBV6-3
d_call: TRBD2
clone_size: .
j_call: TRBJ2-7
cdr3_aa: CAGGTSGGGNEQYF
cdr3_nt: TGTGCCGGAGGGACTAGCGGGGGGGGCAATGAGCAGTACTTC

v_call: TRBV12-3/TRBV12-4
d_call: TRBD1
clone_size: .
j_call: TRBJ1-2
cdr3_aa: CASSWGQGDYGYTF
cdr3_nt: TGTGCCAGCAGTTGGGGACAGGGGGACTATGGCTACACCTTC

v_call: TRBV20-1
d_call: TRBD1
clone_size: .
j_call: TRBJ1-5
cdr3_aa: CSASQGANQPQHF
cdr3_nt: TGCAGTGCTTCACAGGGGGCAAATCAGCCCCAGCATTTT

v_call: TRBV6-2/TRBV6-3
d_call: .
clone_size: .
j_call: TRBJ1-2
cdr3_aa: CASSYGGPYGYTF
cdr3_nt: TGTGCCAGCAGTTACGGCGGCCCTTATGGCTACACCTTC

v_call: TRBV7-2
d_call: .
clone_size: .
j_call: TRBJ2-6
cdr3_aa: CASSLANVLTF
cdr3_nt: TGTGCCAGCAGCTTAGCCAACGTCCTGACTTTC

v_call: TRBV11-2
d_call: .
clone_size: few
j_call: TRBJ1-1
cdr3_aa: CASSSLEGRWGTEAFF
cdr3_nt: TGTGCCAGCAGCTCCCTAGAGGGTCGTTGGGGCACTGAAGCTTTCTTT

v_call: TRBV6-2/TRBV6-3
d_call: TRBD1
clone_size: .
j_call: TRBJ2-4
cdr3_aa: CASSSGTGAGAKNIQYF
cdr3_nt: TGTGCCAGCAGTTCCGGGACAGGGGCAGGTGCCAAAAACATTCAGTACTTC

v_call: TRBV6-2/TRBV6-3
d_call: TRBD2
clone_size: few
j_call: TRBJ2-7
cdr3_aa: CASSYGLATYEQYF
cdr3_nt: TGTGCCAGCAGTTACGGACTAGCTACTTACGAGCAGTACTTC

v_call: TRBV10-3
d_call: TRBD2
clone_size: .
j_call: TRBJ2-7
cdr3_aa: CAISLSGGESYEQYF
cdr3_nt: TGTGCCATCAGTCTTAGCGGGGGGGAGTCCTACGAGCAGTACTTC

v_call: TRBV29-1
d_call: .
clone_size: few
j_call: TRBJ2-7
cdr3_aa: CSTTQGPGYEQYF
cdr3_nt: TGCAGCACAACACAGGGCCCGGGGTACGAGCAGTACTTC

v_call: TRBV20-1
d_call: .
clone_size: few
j_call: TRBJ2-3
cdr3_aa: CSAPRPGALTDTQYF
cdr3_nt: TGCAGTGCCCCCCGCCCCGGGGCGCTGACAGATACGCAGTATTTT

v_call: TRBV29-1
d_call: .
clone_size: few
j_call: TRBJ2-5
cdr3_aa: CSVEDLQGYQETQYF
cdr3_nt: TGCAGCGTTGAAGATTTGCAGGGCTACCAAGAGACCCAGTACTTC

v_call: TRBV25-1
d_call: TRBD1
clone_size: few
j_call: TRBJ2-3
cdr3_aa: CASVWDSLTDTQYF
cdr3_nt: TGTGCCAGCGTTTGGGACAGCCTCACAGATACGCAGTATTTT

v_call: TRBV20-1
d_call: TRBD1
clone_size: few
j_call: TRBJ1-5
cdr3_aa: CSARTGRGLGQPQHF
cdr3_nt: TGCAGTGCTAGAACTGGCAGGGGGTTGGGTCAGCCCCAGCATTTT

v_call: TRBV9
d_call: .
clone_size: few
j_call: TRBJ1-2
cdr3_aa: CASSGEGLYGYTF
cdr3_nt: TGTGCCAGCAGCGGCGAGGGCCTCTATGGCTACACCTTC

v_call: TRBV21-1
d_call: .
clone_size: .
j_call: TRBJ2-3
cdr3_aa: CVSTPSGTSGGNYTDTQYF
cdr3_nt: TGTGTCAGCACCCCGTCTGGGACTAGCGGGGGGAATTACACAGATACGCAGTATTTT

v_call: TRBV14
d_call: .
clone_size: .
j_call: TRBJ2-2
cdr3_aa: CASSPNFAGELFF
cdr3_nt: TGTGCCAGCAGCCCGAATTTTGCCGGGGAGCTGTTTTTT

v_call: TRBV4-3
d_call: .
clone_size: few
j_call: TRBJ2-1
cdr3_aa: CASSQDLQGGHNEQFF
cdr3_nt: TGCGCCAGCAGCCAAGATTTGCAGGGTGGCCACAATGAGCAGTTCTTC

v_call: TRBV2
d_call: TRBD1
clone_size: .
j_call: TRBJ1-2
cdr3_aa: CASTLGDSYGYTF
cdr3_nt: TGTGCCAGCACCCTGGGGGACAGCTATGGCTACACCTTC

v_call: TRBV20-1
d_call: .
clone_size: .
j_call: TRBJ1-2
cdr3_aa: CSANGAPGSPNYGYTF
cdr3_nt: TGCAGTGCAAATGGGGCACCCGGATCCCCAAACTATGGCTACACCTTC

v_call: TRBV6-5
d_call: TRBD1
clone_size: few
j_call: TRBJ1-6
cdr3_aa: CASSYGTFGTGNSPLHF
cdr3_nt: TGTGCCAGCAGTTATGGCACTTTCGGGACAGGGAATTCACCCCTCCACTTT

v_call: TRBV6-2/TRBV6-3
d_call: TRBD1
clone_size: few
j_call: TRBJ1-5
cdr3_aa: CASSRLGQVFNQPQHF
cdr3_nt: TGTGCCAGCAGCCGTCTGGGACAGGTGTTCAATCAGCCCCAGCATTTT

v_call: TRBV12-3/TRBV12-4
d_call: TRBD2
clone_size: few
j_call: TRBJ2-3
cdr3_aa: CASSLRDYHTDTQYF
cdr3_nt: TGTGCCAGCAGTTTACGGGACTATCACACAGATACGCAGTATTTT

v_call: TRBV27
d_call: .
clone_size: few
j_call: TRBJ1-4
cdr3_aa: CASSTNSATNEKLFF
cdr3_nt: TGTGCCAGCAGTACCAACAGTGCAACTAATGAAAAACTGTTTTTT

v_call: TRBV12-3/TRBV12-4
d_call: TRBD1
clone_size: .
j_call: TRBJ2-7
cdr3_aa: CASNPGQGSYEQYF
cdr3_nt: TGTGCCAGCAACCCGGGACAGGGGTCCTACGAGCAGTACTTC

v_call: TRBV20-1
d_call: .
clone_size: once
j_call: TRBJ2-5
cdr3_aa: CSARAYTRAETQYF
cdr3_nt: TGCAGTGCTAGAGCATACACAAGGGCAGAGACCCAGTACTTC

v_call: TRBV6-1
d_call: TRBD1
clone_size: .
j_call: TRBJ1-4
cdr3_aa: CASSRYVDRGLSKKLFF
cdr3_nt: TGTGCCAGCAGCCGATACGTCGACAGGGGGCTTTCTAAAAAACTGTTTTTT

v_call: TRBV7-2
d_call: .
clone_size: .
j_call: TRBJ1-2
cdr3_aa: CASSFRQENGYTF
cdr3_nt: TGTGCCAGCAGCTTTAGACAGGAGAATGGCTACACCTTC

v_call: TRBV20-1
d_call: TRBD2
clone_size: few
j_call: TRBJ2-3
cdr3_aa: CSARPAGTSGRQYF
cdr3_nt: TGCAGTGCTAGACCGGCCGGGACTAGCGGACGGCAGTATTTT

v_call: TRBV7-9
d_call: .
clone_size: many
j_call: TRBJ2-7
cdr3_aa: CASTPVQGQQYF
cdr3_nt: TGTGCCAGCACCCCCGTCCAGGGACAGCAGTACTTC

v_call: TRBV10-3
d_call: TRBD1
clone_size: once
j_call: TRBJ2-5
cdr3_aa: CAISESTGTGGTNEQYF
cdr3_nt: TGTGCCATCAGTGAGTCGACGGGGACAGGGGGCACGAATGAGCAGTACTTC

v_call: TRBV20-1
d_call: .
clone_size: many
j_call: TRBJ1-2
cdr3_aa: CSAPRDYYGYTF
cdr3_nt: TGCAGTGCTCCGCGGGACTACTATGGCTACACCTTC

v_call: TRBV7-2
d_call: .
clone_size: many
j_call: TRBJ1-2
cdr3_aa: CASSLALRDGYTF
cdr3_nt: TGTGCCAGCAGCTTAGCGTTGAGGGATGGCTACACCTTC

v_call: TRBV2
d_call: .
clone_size: .
j_call: TRBJ2-7
cdr3_aa: CASRANEQYF
cdr3_nt: TGTGCCAGCAGGGCCAATGAGCAGTACTTC

v_call: TRBV7-2
d_call: TRBD2
clone_size: .
j_call: TRBJ2-3
cdr3_aa: CASSFVPGLAGGVTDTQYF
cdr3_nt: TGTGCCAGCAGCTTCGTCCCGGGACTAGCGGGGGGGGTCACAGATACGCAGTATTTT

v_call: TRBV5-1
d_call: .
clone_size: few
j_call: TRBJ1-4
cdr3_aa: CASSPRSEEKLFF
cdr3_nt: TGCGCCAGCAGCCCTCGGTCGGAGGAAAAACTGTTTTTT

v_call: TRBV20-1
d_call: TRBD1
clone_size: .
j_call: TRBJ2-5
cdr3_aa: CSAIGQGPQETQYF
cdr3_nt: TGCAGTGCAATAGGACAGGGACCTCAAGAGACCCAGTACTTC

v_call: TRBV29-1
d_call: .
clone_size: .
j_call: TRBJ1-1
cdr3_aa: CSPARPRNTEAFF
cdr3_nt: TGCAGCCCCGCAAGGCCCAGGAACACTGAAGCTTTCTTT

v_call: TRBV6-2/TRBV6-3
d_call: TRBD1
clone_size: .
j_call: TRBJ2-7
cdr3_aa: CASNRPGQGTYEQYF
cdr3_nt: TGTGCCAGCAACCGACCGGGACAGGGAACCTACGAGCAGTACTTC

v_call: TRBV27
d_call: .
clone_size: .
j_call: TRBJ2-5
cdr3_aa: CASSSVRQPRYNEQYF
cdr3_nt: TGTGCCAGCAGTTCGGTAAGACAGCCACGTTACAATGAGCAGTACTTC

v_call: TRBV2
d_call: .
clone_size: few
j_call: TRBJ2-7
cdr3_aa: CASSEFLSSYEQYF
cdr3_nt: TGTGCCAGCAGTGAATTCCTAAGCTCCTACGAGCAGTACTTC